Each of the 9 T cell receptor beta chains below was sequenced from the same sample in a study of blood T cell repertoires in COVID-19. Using immunoSEQ multiplex PCR, the repertoire was profiled, and TCRdb retains in-frame clones only, with some absent. This repertoire shows about 87,000 clones, roughly 84% found once; its top ten account for around 2.9%. Sequencing input: peripheral blood. The receptors were gathered from a woman of 80 years or more with COVID-19, enrolled during active disease.

This clone has only one observation. The rearrangement joins TRBV10-3 to TRBJ2-7; 9 nucleotides agree with TRBD1. Germline CDR1 and CDR2: ENHRY and SYGVKD. The CDR3 is 13 amino acids. V gave up 4 bases and J gave up 3 bases; unmatched junction bases: 1. The CDR3 region has the DNA TGTGCCATCAGTGGGACAGGGGTCTACGAGCAGTACTTC. Amino acids: CAISGTGVYEQYF.

The chain couples TRBV2 to TRBJ2-3; the D gene is possibly TRBD1 (6 bases). Germline assignment: CDR1 SNHLY and CDR2 FYNNEI. CDR3 length: 12 residues. V lost 7 bases and J 5 bases, leaving 10 bases between the germline ends. The CDR3 protein is CASMGAGDTQYF. CDR3 DNA sequence: TGTGCCAGCATGGGGGCAGGAGATACGCAGTATTTT.

V usage is TRBV4-1 and J usage is TRBJ2-1; 14 nucleotides align to TRBD2. Germline V gene lookup returns CDR1 MGHRA and CDR2 YSYEKL. With 3 bases clipped from V and 8 bases from J, the junction kept 9 bases outside the gene matches. The CDR3 runs to 17 residues. CDR3 residues: CASSQAGLAGENDEQFF. DNA for the CDR3: TGCGCCAGCAGCCAGGCGGGACTAGCGGGAGAAAACGATGAGCAGTTCTTC.

The rearrangement uses TRBV7-9 and TRBJ2-7, with 10 bases lining up with TRBD2. Germline trimming cut 1 base from V and 7 bases from J; bases unmatched to any gene: 13. From germline, CDR1 is SEHNR and CDR2 FQNEAQ (reference sequence). The CDR3 is made up of 17 amino acids. CDR3 amino acids: CASSLESGLAGVGEQYF. CDR3 DNA sequence: TGTGCCAGCAGCTTAGAGTCCGGGCTAGCGGGAGTAGGTGAGCAGTACTTC.

This sequence joins TRBV6-5 and TRBJ1-2; 10 bases line up with TRBD1. V was clipped by 6 bases and J by 8 bases; unmatched bases: 6. There are 13 residues in the CDR3. Germline CDR1 reads MNHEY; CDR2 reads SVGAGI. CDR3 residues: CASRGTGERGYTF. The CDR3 DNA is TGTGCCAGCAGAGGGACAGGGGAGAGGGGCTACACCTTC.

This clone has only a few counts. V is TRBV18 and J is TRBJ2-7, with D perhaps TRBD2 (6 bases). The CDR3 has 12 amino acids. V lost 4 bases, J lost 5 bases, and 9 bases lay in between. Germline loops: CDR1 KGHSH, CDR2 LQKENI. DNA of the CDR3: TGTGCCAGCTCACGCGGGATGGACGAGCAGTACTTC. Protein sequence: CASSRGMDEQYF.

The chain recombines TRBV5-1 with TRBJ2-7; TRBD2 agrees at 8 bases. The CDR3 is made up of 14 amino acids. The germline gives CDR1 SGHRS, CDR2 YFSETQ. The V and J ends lost 5 bases and 5 bases, in that order; junction bases with no gene match: 9. CDR3 protein: CASRPGTSHHEQYF. The CDR3 DNA is TGCGCCAGCAGACCCGGGACTAGTCACCACGAGCAGTACTTC. Drawing the rest from reference TRBV5-1 and TRBJ2-7, the complete variable domain is KAGVTQTPRYLIKTRGQQVTLSCSPISGHRSVSWYQQTPGQGLQFLFEYFSETQRNKGNFPGRFSGRQFSNSRSEMNVSTLELGDSALYLCASRPGTSHHEQYFGPGTRLTVT.

The rearrangement joins TRBV24-1 to TRBJ2-2, with a possible D match to TRBD1 (5 bases). Germline CDR1 KGHDR, CDR2 SFDVKD. V dropped 5 bases and J dropped 0 bases, with 9 bases sitting between them. The CDR3 runs 15 residues. The CDR3, as DNA: TGTGCCACCAGTGCGGCAGGGTCGAACACCGGGGAGCTGTTTTTT. Translating gives CATSAAGSNTGELFF.

This chain uses TRBV7-2 with TRBJ2-7, with D possibly TRBD1 on 5 matching bases. Per germline, CDR1 SGHTA and CDR2 FQGNSA. This CDR3 contains 17 residues. V gave up 7 bases and J gave up 5 bases, with 27 bases separating them. The CDR3 nucleotides read TGTGCCAGCATCCAGTCAACCCACCGCAGGGAAGCTCACGAGCAGTACTTC. This encodes CASIQSTHRREAHEQYF. Combining the CDR3 with reference TRBV7-2 and TRBJ2-7 gives the whole variable domain GAGVSQSPSNKVTEKGKDVELRCDPISGHTALYWYRQSLGQGLEFLIYFQGNSAPDKSGLPSDRFSAERTGGSVSTLTIQRTQQEDSAVYLCASIQSTHRREAHEQYFGPGTRLTVT.